These T cell receptor beta chains were read from a single sample in a study of regulatory and conventional T cells in RAG deficiency. Measured with immunoSEQ multiplex PCR; TCRdb has only the in-frame clones, and not every one. This sample has 5,000 to 6,500 clones, with under 95% found just once. Sequencing was done on a sample of CD8+ T cells sorted from blood. These receptor sequences come from a human donor with RAG deficiency presenting as severe combined immunodeficiency. The CDR3 runs from the conserved cysteine through the conserved F or W. The D gene is left open where the match is weak. Size is omitted from some rows. Given values are once, few, many or a class for expanded clones.

J | size | V | D | CDR3 | DNA
TRBJ2-7 | NA | TRBV6-1 | NA | CASFDRRPLYEQYF | TGTGCCAGCTTTGACAGGAGGCCTTTATACGAGCAGTACTTC
TRBJ2-2 | NA | TRBV7-9 | NA | CASSFEAGADGELFF | TGTGCCAGCAGCTTTGAGGCGGGGGCGGACGGGGAGCTGTTTTTT
TRBJ2-5 | NA | TRBV15 | TRBD2 | CATSRDLPLAGDLETQYF | TGTGCCACCAGCAGAGATCTTCCCCTAGCGGGAGATTTGGAGACCCAGTACTTC
TRBJ2-5 | NA | TRBV9 | NA | CASSVGGSQETQYF | TGTGCCAGCAGCGTAGGGGGATCCCAAGAGACCCAGTACTTC
TRBJ1-1 | NA | TRBV7-2 | NA | CASSLHTEAFF | TGTGCCAGCAGCCTGCACACTGAAGCTTTCTTT
TRBJ2-5 | NA | TRBV29-1 | NA | CSVGPGGRAQETQYF | TGCAGCGTTGGTCCGGGCGGCAGGGCGCAAGAGACCCAGTACTTC
TRBJ2-2 | NA | TRBV4-2 | NA | CASSQGGTGELFF | TGTGCCAGCAGCCAAGGGGGAACCGGGGAGCTGTTTTTT
TRBJ2-3 | once | TRBV7-6 | NA | CASSPGTPVTDTQYF | TGTGCCAGCAGCCCCGGGACACCCGTCACAGATACGCAGTATTTT
TRBJ2-7 | NA | TRBV16 | NA | CASSPSPGESSYEQYF | TGTGCCAGCAGCCCCTCACCCGGGGAGAGCTCCTACGAGCAGTACTTC
TRBJ2-7 | NA | TRBV13 | NA | CASSLGSASLNEQYF | TGTGCCAGCAGCTTAGGATCAGCATCACTGAACGAGCAGTACTTC
TRBJ2-1 | NA | TRBV4-1 | NA | CASSHAMGGNEQFF | TGCGCCAGCAGCCACGCAATGGGGGGAAATGAGCAGTTCTTC
TRBJ2-7 | NA | TRBV27 | NA | CASSYGTTYEQYF | TGTGCCAGCAGTTACGGGACAACCTACGAGCAGTACTTC
TRBJ2-7 | NA | TRBV18 | NA | CASSLSRREREQYF | TGTGCCAGCTCACTCAGTCGGCGAGAGAGAGAGCAGTACTTC
TRBJ2-4 | NA | TRBV19 | TRBD1 | CASRQGANIQYF | TGTGCCAGTAGACAGGGGGCAAACATTCAGTACTTC
TRBJ2-2 | NA | TRBV7-9 | TRBD1 | CASSLPTGGETGELFF | TGTGCCAGCAGTCTACCGACAGGGGGCGAGACCGGGGAGCTGTTTTTT
TRBJ2-7 | NA | TRBV19 | TRBD1 | CASSIGQGARDEQYF | TGTGCCAGTAGTATCGGACAGGGGGCGAGGGACGAGCAGTACTTC
TRBJ2-6 | NA | TRBV5-4 | TRBD1 | CASSLYRDRGLGANVLTF | TGTGCCAGCAGCTTGTATAGGGACAGGGGGCTTGGGGCCAACGTCCTGACTTTC
TRBJ2-5 | NA | TRBV29-1 | TRBD1 | CSVDRDRGETQYF | TGCAGCGTTGACCGGGACAGGGGAGAGACCCAGTACTTC
TRBJ2-7 | NA | TRBV29-1 | TRBD1 | CSVTGTGGYEQYF | TGCAGCGTGACCGGGACAGGAGGCTACGAGCAGTACTTC
TRBJ2-7 | NA | TRBV30 | NA | CAWTRTPSSYEQYF | TGTGCCTGGACAAGGACACCGAGCTCCTACGAGCAGTACTTC
TRBJ2-7 | few | TRBV30 | NA | CAWSTVYEQYF | TGTGCCTGGAGTACAGTATACGAGCAGTACTTC
TRBJ2-2 | once | TRBV7-8 | NA | CASSLAGTTGELFF | TGTGCCAGCAGCTTAGCGGGCACCACCGGGGAGCTGTTTTTT
TRBJ2-7 | NA | TRBV27 | NA | CASSLMGRGEVEQYF | TGTGCCAGCAGCCTGATGGGCAGGGGAGAGGTCGAGCAGTACTTC
TRBJ2-7 | NA | TRBV27 | NA | CASRDRSYEQYF | TGTGCCAGCAGGGACAGATCCTACGAGCAGTACTTC
TRBJ1-3 | NA | TRBV6-6 | NA | CASSYLILSSGNTIYF | TGTGCCAGCAGTTACCTAATATTAAGCTCTGGAAACACCATATATTTT